This TCR beta chain was profiled in a study of blood T cell repertoires in COVID-19. Study-wide context: T cells, B-cell-depleted T cells, or PBMCs supplied cDNA or gDNA.

Germline V lookup: CDR1 MDHEN, CDR2 SYDVKM. V was cut by 6 bases and J by 5 bases, with 16 bases left in between. This CDR3 spans 14 amino acids. Assay: immunoSEQ multiplex PCR; the TCRdb copy retains only in-frame clones and omits some. The table has some 240,000 clones, around 82% seen once. The sequence was obtained from a man aged 45 to 65 who had recovered from COVID-19. The sequenced sample was PBMCs or T cells enriched from blood (not recorded which). The chain has TRBV28 and TRBJ2-5; D is undetermined. The CDR3 sequence is CASRYLFGEETQYF. The DNA of the CDR3 is TGTGCCAGCAGATACCTCTTTGGAGAGGAGACCCAGTACTTC.